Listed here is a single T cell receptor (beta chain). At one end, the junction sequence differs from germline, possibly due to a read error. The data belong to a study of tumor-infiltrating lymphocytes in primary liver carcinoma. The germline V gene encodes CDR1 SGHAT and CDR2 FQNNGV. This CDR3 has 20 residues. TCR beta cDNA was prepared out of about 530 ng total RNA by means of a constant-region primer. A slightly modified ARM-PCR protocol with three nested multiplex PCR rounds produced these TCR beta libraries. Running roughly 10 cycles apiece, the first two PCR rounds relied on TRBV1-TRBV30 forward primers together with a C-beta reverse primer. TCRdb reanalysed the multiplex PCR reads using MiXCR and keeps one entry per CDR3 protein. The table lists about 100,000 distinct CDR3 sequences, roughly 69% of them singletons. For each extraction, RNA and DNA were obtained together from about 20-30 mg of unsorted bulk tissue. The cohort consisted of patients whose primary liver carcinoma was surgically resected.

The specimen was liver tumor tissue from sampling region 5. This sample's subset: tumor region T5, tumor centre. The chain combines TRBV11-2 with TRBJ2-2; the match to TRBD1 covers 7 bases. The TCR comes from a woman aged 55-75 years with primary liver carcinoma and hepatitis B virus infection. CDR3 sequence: CASSRLLGGRTGPKTGELSF. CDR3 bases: TGCGCCAGCAGCCGCTTACTAGGGGGCAGGACAGGCCCGAAGACCGGGGAGCTGTCTTTT.